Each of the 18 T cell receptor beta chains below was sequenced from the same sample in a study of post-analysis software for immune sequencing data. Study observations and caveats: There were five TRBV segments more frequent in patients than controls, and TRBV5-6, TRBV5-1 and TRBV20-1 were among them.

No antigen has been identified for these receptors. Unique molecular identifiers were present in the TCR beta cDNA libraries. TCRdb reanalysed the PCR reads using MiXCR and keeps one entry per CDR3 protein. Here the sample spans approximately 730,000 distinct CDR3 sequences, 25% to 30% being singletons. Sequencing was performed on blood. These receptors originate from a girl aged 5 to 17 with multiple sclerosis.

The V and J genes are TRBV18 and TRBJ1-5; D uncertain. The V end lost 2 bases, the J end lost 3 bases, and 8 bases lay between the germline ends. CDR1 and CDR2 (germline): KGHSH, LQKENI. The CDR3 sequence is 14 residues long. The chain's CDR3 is CASSPGLINQPQHF. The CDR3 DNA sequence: TGTGCCAGCTCACCAGGCCTTATCAATCAGCCCCAGCATTTT.

The CDR3 DNA sequence: TGTGCCAGCAGCCGGACGGGCACCGGGGAGCTGTTTTTT. Translated: CASSRTGTGELFF. The chain links TRBV7-2 to TRBJ2-2; D not resolved. CDR1 SGHTA and CDR2 FQGNSA come from the germline V gene. Trimming removed 5 bases from V and 4 bases from J, with 8 bases in between. The CDR3 has 13 residues.

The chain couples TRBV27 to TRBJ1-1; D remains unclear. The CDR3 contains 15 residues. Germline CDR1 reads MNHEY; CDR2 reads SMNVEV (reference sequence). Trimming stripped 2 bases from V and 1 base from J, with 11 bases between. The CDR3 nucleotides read TGTGCCAGCAGTTTAGTCGGGAGCGCGAACACTGAAGCTTTCTTT. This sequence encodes CASSLVGSANTEAFF.

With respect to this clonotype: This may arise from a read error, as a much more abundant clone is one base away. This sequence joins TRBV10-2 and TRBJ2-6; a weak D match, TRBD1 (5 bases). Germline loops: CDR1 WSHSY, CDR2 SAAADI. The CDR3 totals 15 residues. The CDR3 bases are TGCGCCAGCAGTGATTTGGGCTCTGGGGCCAACGCCCTGACTTTC. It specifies CASSDLGSGANALTF.

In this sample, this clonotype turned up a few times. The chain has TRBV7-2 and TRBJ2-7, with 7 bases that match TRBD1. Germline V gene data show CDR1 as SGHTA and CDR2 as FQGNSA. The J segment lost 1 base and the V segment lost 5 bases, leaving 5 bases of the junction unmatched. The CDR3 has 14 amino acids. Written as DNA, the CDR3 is TGTACCAGCAGCGTAAACAGGGGTTCCTACGAGCAGTACTTC. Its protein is CTSSVNRGSYEQYF.

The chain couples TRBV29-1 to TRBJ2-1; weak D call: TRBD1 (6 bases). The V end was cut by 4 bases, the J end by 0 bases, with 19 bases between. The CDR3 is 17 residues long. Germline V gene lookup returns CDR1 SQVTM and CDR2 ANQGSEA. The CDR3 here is CSVVGGVGPSSYNEQFF. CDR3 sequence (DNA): TGCAGCGTTGTAGGGGGAGTGGGTCCCAGCTCCTACAATGAGCAGTTCTTC.

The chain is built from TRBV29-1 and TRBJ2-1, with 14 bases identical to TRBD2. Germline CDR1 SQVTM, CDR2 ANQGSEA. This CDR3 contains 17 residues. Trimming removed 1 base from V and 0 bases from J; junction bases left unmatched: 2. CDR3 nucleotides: TGCAGCGTTGAAGGACTAGCGGGGGGGCACTCCTACAATGAGCAGTTCTTC. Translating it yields CSVEGLAGGHSYNEQFF.

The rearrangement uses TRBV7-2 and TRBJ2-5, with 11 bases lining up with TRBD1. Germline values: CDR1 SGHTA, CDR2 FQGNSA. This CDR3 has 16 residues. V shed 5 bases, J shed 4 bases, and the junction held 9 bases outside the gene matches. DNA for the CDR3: TGTGCCAGCAGCCCCCGTGGACAGGGGGCAAGAGAGACCCAGTACTTC. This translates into CASSPRGQGARETQYF. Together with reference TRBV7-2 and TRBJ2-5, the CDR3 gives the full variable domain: GAGVSQSPSNKVTEKGKDVELRCDPISGHTALYWYRQSLGQGLEFLIYFQGNSAPDKSGLPSDRFSAERTGGSVSTLTIQRTQQEDSAVYLCASSPRGQGARETQYFGPGTRLLVL.

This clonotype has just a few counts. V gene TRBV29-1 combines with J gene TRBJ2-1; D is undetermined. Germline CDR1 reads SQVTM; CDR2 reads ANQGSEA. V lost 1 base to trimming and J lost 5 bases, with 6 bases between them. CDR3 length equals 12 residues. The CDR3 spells CSVEVTDNEQFF. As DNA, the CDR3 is TGCAGCGTTGAAGTAACCGACAATGAGCAGTTCTTC.

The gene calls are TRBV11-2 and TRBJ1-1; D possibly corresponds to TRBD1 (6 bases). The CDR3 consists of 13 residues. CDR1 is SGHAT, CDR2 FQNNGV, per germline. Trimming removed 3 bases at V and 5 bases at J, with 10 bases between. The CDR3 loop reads CASSFAQGTEAFF. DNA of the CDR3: TGTGCCAGCAGCTTCGCTCAGGGGACTGAAGCTTTCTTT.

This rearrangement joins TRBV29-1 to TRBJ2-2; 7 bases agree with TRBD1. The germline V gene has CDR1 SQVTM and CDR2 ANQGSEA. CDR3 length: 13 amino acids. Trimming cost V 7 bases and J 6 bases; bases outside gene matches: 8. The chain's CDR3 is CSARQGSAGELFF. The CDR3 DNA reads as TGCAGCGCAAGACAGGGATCAGCCGGGGAGCTGTTTTTT.

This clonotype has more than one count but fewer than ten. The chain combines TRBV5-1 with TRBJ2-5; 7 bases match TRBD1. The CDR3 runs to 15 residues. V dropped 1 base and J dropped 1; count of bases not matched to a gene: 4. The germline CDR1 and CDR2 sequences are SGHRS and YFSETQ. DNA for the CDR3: TGCGCCAGCAGCTTGACAGGGGCCATCCAAGAGACCCAGTACTTC. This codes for CASSLTGAIQETQYF.

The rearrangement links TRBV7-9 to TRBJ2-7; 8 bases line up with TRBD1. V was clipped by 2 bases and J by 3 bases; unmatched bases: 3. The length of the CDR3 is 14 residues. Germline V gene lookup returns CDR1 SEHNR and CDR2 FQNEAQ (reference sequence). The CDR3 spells CASSLYTGGYEQYF. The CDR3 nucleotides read TGTGCCAGCAGCTTATATACAGGGGGCTACGAGCAGTACTTC.

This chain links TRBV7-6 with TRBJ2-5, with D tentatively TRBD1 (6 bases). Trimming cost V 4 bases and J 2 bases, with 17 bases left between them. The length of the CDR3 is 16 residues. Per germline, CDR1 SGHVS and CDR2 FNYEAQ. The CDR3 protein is CASSSPPGQPQETQYF. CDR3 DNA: TGTGCCAGCAGCTCCCCCCCGGGACAACCTCAAGAGACCCAGTACTTC.

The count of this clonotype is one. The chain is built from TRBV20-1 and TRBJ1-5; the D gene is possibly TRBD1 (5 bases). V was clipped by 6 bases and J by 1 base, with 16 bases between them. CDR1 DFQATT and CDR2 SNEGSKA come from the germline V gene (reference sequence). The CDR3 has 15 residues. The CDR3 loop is CSAMSQGNSNQPQHF. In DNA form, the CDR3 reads TGCAGTGCCATGAGTCAGGGTAACAGCAATCAGCCCCAGCATTTT.

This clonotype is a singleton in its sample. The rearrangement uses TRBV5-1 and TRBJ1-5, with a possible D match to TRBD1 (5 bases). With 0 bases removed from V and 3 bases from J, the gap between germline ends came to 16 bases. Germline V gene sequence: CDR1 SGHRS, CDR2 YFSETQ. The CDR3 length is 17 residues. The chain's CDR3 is CASSLGAGTHNNQPQHF. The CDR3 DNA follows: TGCGCCAGCAGCTTGGGGGCCGGGACTCATAACAATCAGCCCCAGCATTTT.

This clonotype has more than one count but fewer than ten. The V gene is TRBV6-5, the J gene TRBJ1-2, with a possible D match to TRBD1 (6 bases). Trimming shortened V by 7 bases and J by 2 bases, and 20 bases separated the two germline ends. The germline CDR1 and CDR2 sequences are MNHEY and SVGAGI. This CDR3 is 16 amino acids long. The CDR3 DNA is TGTGCCAGCACCACATTCAAACAGGGCGAAAACTATGGCTACACCTTC. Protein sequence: CASTTFKQGENYGYTF.

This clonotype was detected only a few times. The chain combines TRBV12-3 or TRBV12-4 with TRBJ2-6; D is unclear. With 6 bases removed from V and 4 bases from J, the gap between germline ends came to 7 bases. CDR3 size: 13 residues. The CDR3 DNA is TGTGCCAGCAGCTCCCAGGGGGCCAACGTCCTGACTTTC. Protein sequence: CASSSQGANVLTF.